A single T cell receptor (beta chain) is shown here with its context. TCRdb keeps only in-frame clones here, not all; method: immunoSEQ multiplex PCR. The sample carries approximately 11,000 clones, around 86% recorded once. This specimen comes from a study of preoperative IRX-2 immunotherapy in early breast cancer. The V and J ends lost 7 bases and 1 base respectively, with 7 bases between them. Germline V gene sequence: CDR1 LGHNT, CDR2 FRNRAP. The CDR3 runs 13 residues. Treatment: preoperative locoregional IRX-2 cytokine immunotherapy. Preoperative locoregional IRX-2 cytokine immunotherapy was tested in the phase Ib source study.

The specimen comprised lymph node tissue, sampled before IRX-2 immunotherapy. The chain uses TRBV12-5 and TRBJ2-2; D unclear. This sequence originates from a human donor with breast cancer. CDR3 DNA sequence: TGTGCTAGTGCAAGGGAGAACACCGGGGAGCTGTTTTTT. Translating it yields CASARENTGELFF.